Presented here are 31 T cell receptor beta chains from one specimen sequenced in a study of CD8+CD57+ T cells in acquired aplastic anemia. According to the study, genomic DNA was the template for TCR beta VDJ and CDR3 profiling. MiXCR was run by TCRdb on the reads, yielding one entry per CDR3 protein. Of around 190,000 distinct CDR3 sequences in the sample, roughly 56% were seen once. Sequencing was performed on sorted CD4+, CD8+, or CD8+CD57+ T cells (not recorded which) from PBMCs. These receptor sequences come from a human donor in good health, serving as a control.

V usage is TRBV20-1 and J usage is TRBJ1-5; no definite D call. Germline lookup yields CDR1 DFQATT and CDR2 SNEGSKA (reference sequence). The CDR3 is 12 residues long. The V and J ends lost 2 bases and 6 bases respectively, with 8 bases between them. CDR3 loop: CSARQEGQPQHF. In nucleotides, the CDR3 is TGCAGTGCTAGACAGGAGGGTCAGCCCCAGCATTTT.

This clonotype has a count of ten or more. V and J are TRBV7-2 and TRBJ1-1; D remains unclear. The CDR3 has 13 residues. The germline gives CDR1 SGHTA, CDR2 FQGNSA. The germline V and J ends were trimmed by 7 bases and 0 bases, with 9 bases remaining between them. The CDR3 loop is CASTLQMNTEAFF. As DNA, the CDR3 is TGTGCCAGCACCCTCCAAATGAACACTGAAGCTTTCTTT. Supplemented by reference TRBV7-2 and TRBJ1-1, the full variable domain reads GAGVSQSPSNKVTEKGKDVELRCDPISGHTALYWYRQSLGQGLEFLIYFQGNSAPDKSGLPSDRFSAERTGGSVSTLTIQRTQQEDSAVYLCASTLQMNTEAFFGQGTRLTVV.

This clonotype showed up just once. The rearrangement joins TRBV20-1 to TRBJ2-7; 14 bases are shared with TRBD2. Germline V gene lookup returns CDR1 DFQATT and CDR2 SNEGSKA (reference sequence). The CDR3 is made up of 15 amino acids. V lost 3 bases to trimming and J lost 2 bases; unmatched junction nucleotides: 3. CDR3 DNA: TGCAGTGCTAGCGGGACTAGCGGGGGACCCTACGAGCAGTACTTC. Protein: CSASGTSGGPYEQYF.

This clonotype was counted many times. The chain uses TRBV20-1 and TRBJ1-5; 7 positions agree with TRBD1. The V gene's germline CDR1 is DFQATT and CDR2 SNEGSKA (reference sequence). The CDR3 has 13 amino acids. J gave up 7 bases and V 0 bases, and 3 bases lay outside the gene matches. The CDR3 nucleotides are TGCAGTGCTAGAGATCAGGGGGGCCAGCCCCAGCATTTT. It is translated as CSARDQGGQPQHF.

The chain joins TRBV10-2 to TRBJ2-7, with 9 bases aligning to TRBD2. The CDR3 is made up of 16 amino acids. Germline values: CDR1 WSHSY, CDR2 SAAADI. V lost 4 bases to trimming and J lost 0 bases; unmatched junction nucleotides: 7. CDR3 nucleotides: TGCGCCAGCAGTGCCCAAGGCGGGAGGGTCTCCTACGAGCAGTACTTC. Translating gives CASSAQGGRVSYEQYF.

The chain employs TRBV7-8 and TRBJ1-1, with 7 bases matching TRBD1. The CDR3 has 13 amino acids. CDR1 is SGHVS and CDR2 is FQNEAQ in the germline V gene. V was clipped by 6 bases and J by 1 base; unmatched bases: 2. CDR3 in amino acids: CASRRDRNTEAFF. The DNA for the CDR3 is TGTGCCAGCAGACGGGACAGGAACACTGAAGCTTTCTTT. The variable domain in full, with the rest retrieved from reference TRBV7-8 and TRBJ1-1, is GAGVSQSPRYKVAKRGQDVALRCDPISGHVSLFWYQQALGQGPEFLTYFQNEAQLDKSGLPSDRFFAERPEGSVSTLKIQRTQQEDSAVYLCASRRDRNTEAFFGQGTRLTVV.

The CDR3 region has the DNA TGCAGCGTTGAAGGGGCAATACAGGGGGCTTGGGAGCAGTACTTC. Translated, it gives CSVEGAIQGAWEQYF. The V and J genes are TRBV29-1 and TRBJ2-7; the match to TRBD1 covers 9 bases. This CDR3 spans 15 amino acids. Per the germline V gene, CDR1 is SQVTM and CDR2 is ANQGSEA. The trim removed 1 base at V and 7 bases at J, leaving 11 bases unmatched.

The chain links TRBV7-2 to TRBJ1-6; a weak D match, TRBD1 (5 bases). Germline lookup yields CDR1 SGHTA and CDR2 FQGNSA. The germline V and J ends were trimmed by 0 bases and 10 bases, with 13 bases remaining between them. The length of the CDR3 is 15 residues. The CDR3 region has the DNA TGTGCCAGCAGCTTAGCGGAGGGGTTGAGGTCACCCCTCCACTTT. Protein: CASSLAEGLRSPLHF.

This clonotype was detected many times. The V gene is TRBV9, the J gene TRBJ1-5; the D gene is possibly TRBD1 (6 bases). Germline V gene lookup returns CDR1 SGDLS and CDR2 YYNGEE. This CDR3 has 16 amino acids. Trimming took 3 bases from V and 6 from J, leaving 19 bases between them. DNA for the CDR3: TGTGCCAGCAGCGAATCAGGGGAGTGGGGTGGTCAGCCCCAGCATTTT. This encodes CASSESGEWGGQPQHF. Using reference TRBV9 and TRBJ1-5 for the parts outside the CDR3, the full variable domain is DSGVTQTPKHLITATGQRVTLRCSPRSGDLSVYWYQQSLDQGLQFLIQYYNGEERAKGNILERFSAQQFPDLHSELNLSSLELGDSALYFCASSESGEWGGQPQHFGDGTRLSIL.

This clonotype occurred many times. The gene calls are TRBV20-1 and TRBJ1-5; 7 positions agree with TRBD1. Germline V gene lookup returns CDR1 DFQATT and CDR2 SNEGSKA (reference sequence). V gave up 3 bases and J gave up 6 bases; unmatched junction bases: 5. The CDR3 consists of 13 residues. In nucleotides, the CDR3 is TGCAGTGCTAGGACAGGGTTCGCTCAGCCCCAGCATTTT. This gives the protein CSARTGFAQPQHF.

The chain employs TRBV24-1 and TRBJ1-1; D might be TRBD1 (6 bases). The CDR3 runs 12 residues. Germline V gene lookup returns CDR1 KGHDR and CDR2 SFDVKD. CDR3 in amino acids: CAATGRGTEAFF. The CDR3 bases are TGTGCGGCTACAGGGAGGGGGACTGAAGCTTTCTTT.

Only a few counts were recorded for this clonotype. V and J are TRBV9 and TRBJ2-5; 7 nucleotides line up with TRBD2. The germline CDR1 and CDR2 sequences are SGDLS and YYNGEE. This CDR3 is 16 amino acids long. V gave up 5 bases and J gave up 4 bases; unmatched junction bases: 14. CDR3 in amino acids: CASSPSRSGVGETQYF. CDR3 nucleotides: TGTGCCAGCAGTCCCTCGAGGAGCGGGGTAGGAGAGACCCAGTACTTC.

Notes on this clonotype: As the CDR3 is not closed by the conserved phenylalanine or tryptophan, this likely results from a read error. V usage is TRBV20-1 and J usage is TRBJ2-7; 10 nucleotides match TRBD1. The CDR3 extends over 14 amino acids. Germline CDR1 is DFQATT and CDR2 is SNEGSKA (reference sequence). Losses at the gene ends were 3 bases for V and 0 bases for J; bases not matched to a gene: 2. The CDR3 loop reads CSASGTGVSYEQYY. CDR3 coding DNA: TGCAGTGCTAGTGGGACAGGGGTCTCCTACGAGCAGTACTAC.

This chain connects TRBV29-1 to TRBJ1-1; no firm D call. Germline V gives CDR1 SQVTM, CDR2 ANQGSEA. V was trimmed by 4 bases and J by 4 bases, leaving 10 bases between them. The CDR3 has 12 amino acids. CDR3 region: CSVGVKTTEAFF. The CDR3 coding sequence is TGCAGCGTTGGGGTAAAGACCACTGAAGCTTTCTTT.

The rearrangement joins TRBV12-3 or TRBV12-4 to TRBJ2-2; TRBD2 aligns across 11 bases. Trimming took 5 bases from V and 11 from J; bases not matched to a gene: 13. The length of the CDR3 is 16 residues. CDR3: CASSPLTSGVQGELFF. The CDR3 nucleotides are TGTGCCAGCAGTCCGTTGACTAGCGGGGTGCAGGGTGAGCTGTTTTTT.

The CDR3 protein is CASSEPGTSSYEQYF. CDR3 sequence (DNA): TGTGCCAGCAGTGAACCCGGGACGAGCTCCTACGAGCAGTACTTC. J is TRBJ2-7 and V is TRBV25-1; D tentatively reads TRBD1 or TRBD2 (5 bases each). CDR3 length: 15 amino acids. The germline CDR1 and CDR2 sequences are MGHDK and SYGVNS. With 2 bases removed from V and 0 bases from J, the gap between germline ends came to 11 bases.

This clonotype was seen many times. V and J are TRBV7-2 and TRBJ1-5, with 8 bases identical to TRBD1. Per the germline V gene, CDR1 is SGHTA and CDR2 is FQGNSA. Trimming removed 2 bases from V and 0 bases from J; junction bases left unmatched: 21. The CDR3 loop spans 22 amino acids. The CDR3 bases are TGTGCCAGCAGCTTAATCAGGGAGGCAGGGGGCAATGGGCCTTATAGCAATCAGCCCCAGCATTTT. It yields the protein CASSLIREAGGNGPYSNQPQHF. Full variable domain (outside the CDR3, taken from reference TRBV7-2 and TRBJ1-5): GAGVSQSPSNKVTEKGKDVELRCDPISGHTALYWYRQSLGQGLEFLIYFQGNSAPDKSGLPSDRFSAERTGGSVSTLTIQRTQQEDSAVYLCASSLIREAGGNGPYSNQPQHFGDGTRLSIL.

Ten or more counts support this clonotype. The V gene is TRBV5-1, the J gene TRBJ1-2; D is possibly TRBD1 (5 bases). V lost 0 bases and J lost 4, with 19 bases in between. Germline CDR1 reads SGHRS; CDR2 reads YFSETQ. The CDR3 is 17 amino acids. CDR3 DNA sequence: TGCGCCAGCAGCTTGGGAGATCCAGGCTGGGGCGGCTATGGCTACACCTTC. Translation gives CASSLGDPGWGGYGYTF. Looking up the rest from reference TRBV5-1 and TRBJ1-2 gives the full variable domain: KAGVTQTPRYLIKTRGQQVTLSCSPISGHRSVSWYQQTPGQGLQFLFEYFSETQRNKGNFPGRFSGRQFSNSRSEMNVSTLELGDSALYLCASSLGDPGWGGYGYTFGSGTRLTVV.

This clonotype was detected a few times. A clone one base away is much larger, so this may be a read error. The V and J genes are TRBV20-1 and TRBJ2-1, with TRBD1 matching 9 bases. The CDR3 consists of 15 residues. CDR1 and CDR2 (germline): DFQATT, SNEGSKA (reference sequence). The junction had 5 bases not matched to a gene; V was cut back by 2 bases and J by 3 bases. The CDR3 sequence is CSARPRDRVYNEQFF. DNA for the CDR3: TGCAGTGCTAGACCCCGGGACAGGGTCTACAATGAGCAGTTCTTC.

V usage is TRBV19 and J usage is TRBJ1-2; D is ambiguous. Trimming took 3 bases from V and 6 from J, leaving 8 bases between them. The CDR3 runs to 12 residues. The germline V gene has CDR1 LNHDA and CDR2 SQIVND (reference sequence). DNA for the CDR3: TGTGCCAGTAGTATTAGCGGAGATGGCTACACCTTC. Its translation is CASSISGDGYTF.

In DNA, the CDR3 is TGTGCCAGCAGTTTTCCAGCGGGGCGACCCTACGAGCAGTACTTC. Protein product: CASSFPAGRPYEQYF. This chain links TRBV28 with TRBJ2-7; TRBD2 matches 7 bases. The CDR3 sequence is 15 residues long. After removal of 3 bases from V and 2 bases from J, the junction contained 7 bases not matched to a gene. Germline CDR1 MDHEN, CDR2 SYDVKM.

The gene calls are TRBV27 and TRBJ1-1; D is ambiguous. The CDR3 runs 15 residues. Germline-derived CDR1 and CDR2 are MNHEY and SMNVEV (reference sequence). The germline V and J ends were trimmed by 8 bases and 8 bases, with 24 bases remaining between them. The CDR3: CASGRPWEVLQEAFF. The CDR3 DNA follows: TGTGCCAGCGGGCGTCCCTGGGAGGTTTTACAGGAAGCTTTCTTT.

In this sample, this clonotype turned up many times. This chain connects TRBV20-1 to TRBJ2-3, with D possibly being TRBD1 (6 bases). Trimming shortened V by 0 bases and J by 6 bases, and 16 bases separated the two germline ends. CDR3 length: 15 residues. The germline CDR1 and CDR2 sequences are DFQATT and SNEGSKA (reference sequence). CDR3 DNA sequence: TGCAGTGCTAGAGACATCACAGGGTACGGGGATACGCAGTATTTT. It specifies CSARDITGYGDTQYF.

Only a few counts were recorded for this clonotype. The gene calls are TRBV10-3 and TRBJ2-6, with no clear D. The germline CDR1 and CDR2 sequences are ENHRY and SYGVKD. V dropped 2 bases and J dropped 0 bases, with 17 bases sitting between them. This CDR3 contains 19 residues. This CDR3 reads CAISEPNYINSSGANVLTF. The CDR3 DNA reads TGTGCCATCAGTGAGCCGAATTACATAAATAGCTCTGGGGCCAACGTCCTGACTTTC.

The chain has TRBV6-1 and TRBJ1-1, with D maybe TRBD1 (5 bases). The CDR3 is made up of 11 amino acids. Germline CDR1 is MNHNS and CDR2 is SASEGT. V shed 6 bases and J shed 5 bases, with 7 bases lying between them. CDR3 in DNA: TGTGCCAGCAGGGGGCCGACTGAAGCTTTCTTT. It codes for CASRGPTEAFF.

This clonotype occurred a few times. One base away lies a much larger clone, so this may be a sequencing read error. The V call is TRBV7-9, the J call TRBJ2-6; D is possibly TRBD1 (6 bases). CDR1 SEHNR and CDR2 FQNEAQ come from the germline V gene (reference sequence). The CDR3 runs to 18 residues. The CDR3 region is CASSLGGTPPAGASVLTF. In nucleotides, the CDR3 is TGTGCCAGCAGCTTAGGGGGGACACCACCCGCTGGGGCCAGCGTCCTGACTTTC.

This clonotype was observed a few times. This chain joins TRBV7-2 and TRBJ2-5; 7 bases agree with TRBD2. This CDR3 contains 13 residues. The V gene's germline CDR1 is SGHTA and CDR2 FQGNSA. The V and J ends lost 7 bases and 5 bases, in that order; junction bases with no gene match: 7. CDR3: CASTSLRGETQYF. The CDR3, as DNA: TGTGCCAGCACCTCCCTGCGGGGGGAGACCCAGTACTTC.

This clonotype came up once. The J gene is TRBJ1-6, the V gene TRBV7-9; possible D gene TRBD1, 6 bases. V dropped 3 bases and J dropped 5 bases, with 17 bases sitting between them. The CDR3 is 17 amino acids. Germline values: CDR1 SEHNR, CDR2 FQNEAQ (reference sequence). The DNA for the CDR3 is TGTGCCAGCAGCTTGGCTCCAGGGGCAGTCAATAATTCACCCCTCCACTTT. Protein: CASSLAPGAVNNSPLHF.

The chain links TRBV15 to TRBJ1-2, with D possibly being TRBD1 (5 bases). The CDR3 has 12 residues. Per germline, CDR1 LNHNV and CDR2 YYDKDF (reference sequence). Trimming shortened V by 4 bases and J by 8 bases, and 11 bases separated the two germline ends. The CDR3 bases are TGTGCCACCAGCAACCTTCGACAGGGCTACACCTTC. It encodes CATSNLRQGYTF.

This clonotype appeared many times. The chain uses TRBV5-8 and TRBJ2-3, with 11 bases aligning to TRBD1. Germline lookup yields CDR1 SGHTS and CDR2 YDEGEE. V dropped 0 bases and J dropped 4; count of bases not matched to a gene: 4. This CDR3 is 16 amino acids long. The CDR3 loop is CASSLAPGQGADTQYF. DNA for the CDR3: TGTGCCAGCAGCTTGGCTCCGGGACAGGGGGCAGATACGCAGTATTTT.

This clonotype was seen repeatedly, ten times or more. The chain uses TRBV10-3 and TRBJ1-1; the D is unclear. The CDR3 runs to 12 residues. In germline, CDR1 is ENHRY, CDR2 SYGVKD. V gave up 8 bases and J gave up 2 bases, with 9 bases separating them. CDR3 amino acids: CAISSINTEAFF. The CDR3 nucleotides are TGTGCCATCTCTTCGATTAACACTGAAGCTTTCTTT.